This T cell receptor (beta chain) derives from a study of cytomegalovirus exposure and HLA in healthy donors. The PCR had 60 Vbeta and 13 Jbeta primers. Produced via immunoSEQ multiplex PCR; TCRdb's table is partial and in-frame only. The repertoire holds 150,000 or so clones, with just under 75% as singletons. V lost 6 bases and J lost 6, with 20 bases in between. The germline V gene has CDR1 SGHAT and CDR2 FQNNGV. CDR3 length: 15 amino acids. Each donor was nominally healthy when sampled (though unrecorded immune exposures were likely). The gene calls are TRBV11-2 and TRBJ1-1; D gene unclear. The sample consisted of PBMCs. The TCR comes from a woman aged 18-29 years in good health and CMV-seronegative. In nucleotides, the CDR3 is TGTGCCAGCAGAGCCCCTTCTACCCTCGGAGCTGAAGCTTTCTTT. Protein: CASRAPSTLGAEAFF.